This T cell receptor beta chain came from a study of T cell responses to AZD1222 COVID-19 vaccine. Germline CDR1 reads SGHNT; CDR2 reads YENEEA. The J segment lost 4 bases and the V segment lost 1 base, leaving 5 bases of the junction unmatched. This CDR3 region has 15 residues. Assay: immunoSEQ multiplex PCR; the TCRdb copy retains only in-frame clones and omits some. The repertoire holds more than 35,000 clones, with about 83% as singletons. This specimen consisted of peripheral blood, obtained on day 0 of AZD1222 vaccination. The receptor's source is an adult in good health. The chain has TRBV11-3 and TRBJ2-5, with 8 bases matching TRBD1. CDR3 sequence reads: CASSLGTGSGETQYF. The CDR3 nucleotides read TGTGCCAGCAGCTTAGGGACAGGGAGCGGAGAGACCCAGTACTTC.